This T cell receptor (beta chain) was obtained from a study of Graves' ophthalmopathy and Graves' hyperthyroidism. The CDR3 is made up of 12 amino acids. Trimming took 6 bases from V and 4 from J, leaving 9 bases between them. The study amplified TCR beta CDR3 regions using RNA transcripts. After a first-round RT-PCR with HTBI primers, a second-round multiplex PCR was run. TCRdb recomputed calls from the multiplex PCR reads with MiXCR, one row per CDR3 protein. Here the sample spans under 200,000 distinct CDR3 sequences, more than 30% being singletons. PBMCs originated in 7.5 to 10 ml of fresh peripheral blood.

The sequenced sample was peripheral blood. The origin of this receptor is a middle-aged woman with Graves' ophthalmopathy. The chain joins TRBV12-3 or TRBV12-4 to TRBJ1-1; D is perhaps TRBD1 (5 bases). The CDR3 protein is CASSRVSTEAFF. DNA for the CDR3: TGTGCCAGCAGCAGGGTTAGCACTGAAGCTTTCTTT.